The 2 T cell receptor beta chains below come from one sample, sequenced in a study of shared clonotypes between healthy human individuals. Libraries were prepared by immunoSEQ multiplex PCR; TCRdb keeps only in-frame clonotypes and omits some of them. In the table there are around 700,000 clones, about 74% of which are singletons. Sequenced input: memory CD4+ T cells sorted from blood. Subset specified: CD45RA-negative fraction. The receptors originated from a young woman in good health.

This chain connects TRBV29-1 to TRBJ1-2; no reliable D call. This CDR3 comprises 11 residues. Germline CDR1 reads SQVTM; CDR2 reads ANQGSEA. Trimming pared 2 bases from V and 3 bases from J, leaving 4 bases between. The CDR3 bases are TGCAGCGTTGAAAGGGACTATGGCTACACCTTC. It codes for CSVERDYGYTF.

This clone was observed at least ten times. The J gene is TRBJ2-3, the V gene TRBV6-1, with unresolved D. Germline V lookup: CDR1 MNHNS, CDR2 SASEGT. CDR3 size: 13 residues. Trimming shortened V by 3 bases and J by 5 bases, and 9 bases separated the two germline ends. The CDR3 loop is CASSEAVRDTQYF. CDR3 coding DNA: TGTGCCAGCAGTGAGGCAGTTCGAGATACGCAGTATTTT.